This T cell receptor (beta chain) came from a study of cytomegalovirus exposure and HLA in healthy donors. General observations from the study: The finding came from a later analysis; first-cohort TCR clusters tended to co-occur in the 95 to 150 validation repertoires.

Notes on this clone: Its matching antigen is unknown.

Sequenced by immunoSEQ multiplex PCR; TCRdb stores in-frame clones only, minus some. The sample consists of some 170,000 clones, 70% to 90% of them appearing once. The clonotype originates from a man aged 30 to 45 in good health and CMV-seropositive. Sequenced: PBMCs.

CDR3 bases: TGTGCCAGCAGCTTAGACAGGGGAGGCTATGGCTACACCTTC. It specifies CASSLDRGGYGYTF. The rearrangement links TRBV7-2 to TRBJ1-2; TRBD1 aligns across 7 bases. Germline values: CDR1 SGHTA, CDR2 FQGNSA. This CDR3 region has 14 residues. V trimming: 1 base; J trimming: 4 bases; junction bases outside the gene matches: 3.